This entry lists 9 T cell receptor beta chains sequenced from one sample in a study of T cell repertoires in cytomegalovirus infection. Each CDR3 protein gets one entry after TCRdb re-called the reads with MiXCR. This table holds 250,000 or so distinct CDR3 sequences, over 15% found once. Material: CD8+ T cells from PBMCs. The receptors here all came from a human donor in good health (CMV status not recorded). Some clones in this sample may be carry-over from other donors' samples.

J is TRBJ1-3 and V is TRBV27; a possible D gene is TRBD1 (6 bases). Between the trimmed V and J ends, which lost 5 bases and 1 base, there was a span of 12 bases. CDR1 is MNHEY, CDR2 SMNVEV, per germline (reference sequence). The CDR3 covers 15 residues. CDR3 DNA: TGTGCCAGCAGTCGGGGGCCTAAGTCTGGAAACACCATATATTTT. Translation: CASSRGPKSGNTIYF.

This rearrangement joins TRBV28 to TRBJ2-1; a possible D gene is TRBD1 (5 bases). Trimming took 3 bases from V and 9 from J, leaving 18 bases between them. CDR1 MDHEN and CDR2 SYDVKM come from the germline V gene. The CDR3 is made up of 15 amino acids. The DNA of the CDR3 is TGTGCCAGCAGTTTGTGGGATCGGCGAACAGGTGAGCAGTTCTTC. Protein product: CASSLWDRRTGEQFF.

This clonotype was recorded a few times. The chain has TRBV9 and TRBJ1-2; a possible D gene is TRBD1 (6 bases). V was trimmed by 0 bases and J by 4 bases, leaving 13 bases between them. The CDR3 is 15 amino acids. Looked up from germline, CDR1 is SGDLS and CDR2 is YYNGEE. The CDR3 nucleotides are TGTGCCAGCAGCGTAGGGAGGGGGAACCCCTATGGCTACACCTTC. This encodes CASSVGRGNPYGYTF.

This clonotype was observed a few times. The chain has TRBV6-2 or TRBV6-3 and TRBJ2-2; a possible D gene is TRBD1 (6 bases). CDR1 and CDR2 (germline): MNHEY, SVGEGT. This CDR3 region has 17 residues. V was cut by 4 bases and J by 0 bases, with 15 bases left in between. In DNA, the CDR3 is TGTGCCAGCAGTTTCCCTTCCGGGACATCGAACACCGGGGAGCTGTTTTTT. Translation gives CASSFPSGTSNTGELFF.

This clonotype was seen more than once but under ten times. V gene TRBV28 combines with J gene TRBJ1-2; D unclear. Germline V gives CDR1 MDHEN, CDR2 SYDVKM. The V and J ends lost 2 bases and 5 bases respectively, with 9 bases between them. This CDR3 is built from 13 residues. The CDR3 loop is CASSLRGLYGYTF. The CDR3 coding sequence is TGTGCCAGCAGTTTACGAGGTCTTTATGGCTACACCTTC.

The chain joins TRBV28 to TRBJ2-7; D may be TRBD1 (6 bases). The germline V gene has CDR1 MDHEN and CDR2 SYDVKM. V lost 8 bases and J lost 0, with 14 bases in between. This CDR3 region has 14 residues. CDR3 bases: TGTGCCAGCGGCCTACAGGGAATCTCCTACGAGCAGTACTTC. Translation gives CASGLQGISYEQYF. Drawing the rest from reference TRBV28 and TRBJ2-7, the complete variable domain is DVKVTQSSRYLVKRTGEKVFLECVQDMDHENMFWYRQDPGLGLRLIYFSYDVKMKEKGDIPEGYSVSREKKERFSLILESASTNQTSMYLCASGLQGISYEQYFGPGTRLTVT.

This clonotype has only a few counts. J is TRBJ2-1 and V is TRBV6-2 or TRBV6-3, with D possibly matching TRBD2 (7 bases). This CDR3 has 17 amino acids. The V gene lost 4 bases and the J gene lost 2 bases, with 18 bases spanning the gap. Germline loops: CDR1 MNHEY, CDR2 SVGEGT. In nucleotides, the CDR3 is TGTGCCAGCAGTTCCCCCTGGGGGGGGGCCGCCTACAATGAGCAGTTCTTC. As protein: CASSSPWGGAAYNEQFF.

This clonotype was counted a few times. The chain recombines TRBV19 with TRBJ1-5, with no clear D. Trimming left V 3 bases short and J 1 base short, with 10 bases between. This CDR3 is built from 15 residues. Germline V gene sequence: CDR1 LNHDA, CDR2 SQIVND (reference sequence). CDR3 in amino acids: CASSMAWLSNQPQHF. CDR3 coding DNA: TGTGCCAGTAGTATGGCATGGTTGAGCAATCAGCCCCAGCATTTT.

In its sample, this clonotype was seen many times. The V call is TRBV2, the J call TRBJ2-7, with D maybe TRBD2 (6 bases). Between the trimmed V and J ends, which lost 8 bases and 7 bases, there was a span of 12 bases. Germline CDR1 reads SNHLY; CDR2 reads FYNNEI. The CDR3 is 11 residues long. The DNA for the CDR3 is TGTGCCAGCCATACAGGAGGGGAGCAGTACTTC. It specifies CASHTGGEQYF.